This T cell receptor (beta chain) is from a study of T cell responses to AZD1222 COVID-19 vaccine. Findings and caveats of the study: Spike-specific TCR breadth and depth rose after two AZD1222 doses. Just five to seven people given AZD1222 tested seropositive at baseline. Repertoires were sampled only after the peak T cell response.

As for this clone: What it recognizes is unknown.

The V gene's germline CDR1 is SGHVS and CDR2 FNYEAQ. The V end was cut by 3 bases, the J end by 3 bases, with 8 bases between. The CDR3 totals 13 residues. Assay used: immunoSEQ multiplex PCR; TCRdb lists only in-frame clones, some missing. The sample carries around 100,000 clones, around 91% recorded once. The material was peripheral blood, obtained on day 0 of AZD1222 vaccination. This chain links TRBV7-6 with TRBJ2-5; tentative D call: TRBD2 (6 bases). The origin of this receptor is an adult in good health. The CDR3 bases are TGTGCCAGCAGCTTGTTAGCGGAAGAGACCCAGTACTTC. As protein: CASSLLAEETQYF.